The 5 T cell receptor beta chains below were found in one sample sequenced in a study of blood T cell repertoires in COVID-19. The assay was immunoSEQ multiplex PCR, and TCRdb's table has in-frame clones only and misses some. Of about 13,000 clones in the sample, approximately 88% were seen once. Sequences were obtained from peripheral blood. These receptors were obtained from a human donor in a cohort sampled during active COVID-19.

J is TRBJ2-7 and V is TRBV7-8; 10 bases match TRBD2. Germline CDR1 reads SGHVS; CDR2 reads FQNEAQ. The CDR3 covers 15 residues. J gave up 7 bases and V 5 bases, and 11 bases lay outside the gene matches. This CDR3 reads CASSQGLAVLREQYF. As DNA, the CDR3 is TGTGCCAGCAGCCAAGGACTAGCGGTACTACGAGAGCAGTACTTC. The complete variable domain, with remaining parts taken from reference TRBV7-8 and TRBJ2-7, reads GAGVSQSPRYKVAKRGQDVALRCDPISGHVSLFWYQQALGQGPEFLTYFQNEAQLDKSGLPSDRFFAERPEGSVSTLKIQRTQQEDSAVYLCASSQGLAVLREQYFGPGTRLTVT.

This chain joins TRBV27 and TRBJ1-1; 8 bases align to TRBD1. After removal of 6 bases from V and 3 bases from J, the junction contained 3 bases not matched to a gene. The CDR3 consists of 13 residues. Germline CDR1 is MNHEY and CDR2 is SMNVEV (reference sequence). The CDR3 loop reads CASRQGVYTEAFF. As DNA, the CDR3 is TGTGCCAGCAGACAGGGGGTATACACTGAAGCTTTCTTT.

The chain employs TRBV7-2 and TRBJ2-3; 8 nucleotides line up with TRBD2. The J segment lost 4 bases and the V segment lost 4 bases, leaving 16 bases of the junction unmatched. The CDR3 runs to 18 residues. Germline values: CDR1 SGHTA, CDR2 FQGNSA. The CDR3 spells CASSSTQGSGIPPDTQYF. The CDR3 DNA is TGTGCCAGCAGCTCGACCCAGGGTAGCGGGATCCCCCCAGATACGCAGTATTTT. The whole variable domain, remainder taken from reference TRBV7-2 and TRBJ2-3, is GAGVSQSPSNKVTEKGKDVELRCDPISGHTALYWYRQSLGQGLEFLIYFQGNSAPDKSGLPSDRFSAERTGGSVSTLTIQRTQQEDSAVYLCASSSTQGSGIPPDTQYFGPGTRLTVL.

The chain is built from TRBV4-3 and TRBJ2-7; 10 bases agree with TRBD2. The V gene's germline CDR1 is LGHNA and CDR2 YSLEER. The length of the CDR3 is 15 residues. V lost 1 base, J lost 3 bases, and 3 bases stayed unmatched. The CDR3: CASSQGASGGYEQYF. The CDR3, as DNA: TGCGCCAGCAGCCAAGGGGCTAGCGGGGGCTACGAGCAGTACTTC.

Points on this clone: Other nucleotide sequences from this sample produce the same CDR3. CDR3 nucleotides: TGTGCCAGCAGTCCTGGACAGCTCTATGGCTACACCTTC. As protein: CASSPGQLYGYTF. J is TRBJ1-2 and V is TRBV6-6; D perhaps matches TRBD1 (6 bases). V was cut by 5 bases and J by 4 bases, with 11 bases left in between. Germline loops: CDR1 MNHNY, CDR2 SVGAGI (reference sequence). This CDR3 spans 13 amino acids.